The 16 T cell receptor beta chains below come from one sample, sequenced in a study of long-term antiretroviral therapy in people with HIV. At the survey level, the v3.0 immunoSEQ assay was run. TCRdb's table, derived via immunoSEQ multiplex PCR, lists solely in-frame clones and lacks some. Counted here are 20,000 to 25,000 clones, 81% occurring once; the ten biggest clones make up 9% to 15%. The sample in question was unsorted PBMCs, obtained 0.1 years before starting antiretroviral therapy. The origin of the receptors is a man aged 40-49 years with HIV.

The gene calls are TRBV19 and TRBJ1-3; D remains unclear. V lost 5 bases, J lost 0 bases, and 11 bases lay in between. This CDR3 is 15 amino acids long. Looked up from germline, CDR1 is LNHDA and CDR2 is SQIVND (reference sequence). CDR3 nucleotides: TGTGCCAGTAGTCAACAGCCCGTCTCTGGAAACACCATATATTTT. Translation gives CASSQQPVSGNTIYF.

The rearrangement links TRBV4-1 to TRBJ2-3; TRBD1 agrees at 7 bases. Germline V CDR1 and CDR2: MGHRA, YSYEKL. CDR3 length: 16 amino acids. V lost 4 bases and J lost 0; bases outside the gene matches: 7. The chain's CDR3 is CASSPGQATSTDTQYF. DNA of the CDR3: TGCGCCAGCAGCCCAGGACAGGCCACGAGCACAGATACGCAGTATTTT.

The chain recombines TRBV7-9 with TRBJ2-5; a possible D gene is TRBD2 (5 bases). V was clipped by 11 bases and J by 0 bases, with 13 bases between them. The germline gives CDR1 SEHNR, CDR2 FQNEAQ (reference sequence). This CDR3 is 13 amino acids long. CDR3 nucleotide sequence: TGTGCCCACGCGGGCACGTACCAAGAGACCCAGTACTTC. It encodes CAHAGTYQETQYF.

This clone was detected once. The chain employs TRBV9 and TRBJ1-2, with TRBD1 matching 8 bases. The length of the CDR3 is 15 residues. Trimming removed 0 bases from V and 4 bases from J; junction bases left unmatched: 5. CDR1 and CDR2 from the germline V gene are SGDLS and YYNGEE. The CDR3 nucleotides read TGTGCCAGCAGCGTAGCGGACAGGGAGGGCTATGGCTACACCTTC. Translation: CASSVADREGYGYTF.

The chain uses TRBV11-2 and TRBJ2-5; D not resolved. This CDR3 region has 11 residues. Per germline, CDR1 SGHAT and CDR2 FQNNGV. Trimming shortened V by 6 bases and J by 5 bases, and 7 bases separated the two germline ends. CDR3 protein: CASRFGETQYF. The CDR3 bases are TGTGCCAGCAGGTTCGGGGAGACCCAGTACTTC.

This chain connects TRBV5-6 to TRBJ1-3; D gene ambiguous. CDR3 length: 16 amino acids. V was shortened by 0 bases and J by 3 bases, with 13 bases between the two germline ends. Germline V gene data show CDR1 as SGHDT and CDR2 as YYEEEE. The CDR3 nucleotides read TGTGCCAGCAGCTTGGGGTTTTTTGGATATGGAAACACCATATATTTT. Amino acids: CASSLGFFGYGNTIYF.

The V call is TRBV6-6, the J call TRBJ1-3; D is perhaps TRBD1 (5 bases). CDR1 and CDR2 from the germline V gene are MNHNY and SVGAGI (reference sequence). V was pared by 5 bases and J by 2 bases, with 10 bases between. This CDR3 is built from 14 residues. CDR3 amino acids: CASSPSGAGNTIYF. The CDR3 nucleotides read TGTGCCAGCAGTCCCTCGGGGGCTGGAAACACCATATATTTT.

The V call is TRBV7-8, the J call TRBJ2-1, with D perhaps assigned TRBD1 or TRBD2 (6 bases each). The germline V and J ends were trimmed by 5 bases and 5 bases, with 16 bases remaining between them. The CDR3 has 15 amino acids. Looked up from germline, CDR1 is SGHVS and CDR2 is FQNEAQ. CDR3 in amino acids: CASSHYGGLNNEQFF. The CDR3, as DNA: TGTGCCAGCAGCCACTATGGGGGGCTGAACAATGAGCAGTTCTTC.

This chain joins TRBV29-1 and TRBJ2-7; possibly TRBD2 for D (5 bases). The CDR3 consists of 12 residues. Germline CDR1 SQVTM, CDR2 ANQGSEA. V lost 2 bases to trimming and J lost 5 bases, with 10 bases between them. CDR3 amino acids: CSVEWETHEQYF. For the CDR3, the DNA is TGCAGCGTTGAATGGGAGACCCACGAGCAGTACTTC.

J is TRBJ2-1 and V is TRBV28; 9 nucleotides agree with TRBD2. Germline assignment: CDR1 MDHEN and CDR2 SYDVKM. After removal of 6 bases from V and 9 bases from J, the junction contained 9 bases not matched to a gene. The CDR3 spans 14 residues. CDR3 sequence: CASSLQLAGSEQFF. The CDR3 bases are TGTGCCAGCAGCCTCCAGCTAGCGGGAAGTGAGCAGTTCTTC.

The chain links TRBV7-8 to TRBJ2-7; D is unclear. V gave up 4 bases and J gave up 6 bases, with 13 bases separating them. CDR1 is SGHVS and CDR2 is FQNEAQ in the germline V gene. The CDR3 spans 13 residues. The CDR3 bases are TGTGCCAGCAGCTATCTCCGGCAAGGCGAGCAGTACTTC. It specifies CASSYLRQGEQYF.

V is TRBV21-1 and J is TRBJ2-4; the table calls TRBD1, which could not be checked here. TRBV21-1 is a pseudogene. CDR3 size: 13 residues. Here the CDR3 DNA reads TGTGCCAGCAGCGGACACGCGAGGAACATTCAGTACTTC. Protein product: CASSGHARNIQYF.

CDR3 bases: TGTGCCAGTAGTGAAAGAGAGGGCCTTAACTATGGCTACACCTTC. This codes for CASSEREGLNYGYTF. The gene calls are TRBV19 and TRBJ1-2; D is unresolved. Germline CDR1 LNHDA, CDR2 SQIVND (reference sequence). The CDR3 extends over 15 amino acids. Deletions cut 5 bases from V and 1 base from J, with 14 bases between.

The chain combines TRBV5-4 with TRBJ2-7, with 9 bases that match TRBD2. With V trimmed by 4 bases and J by 1 base, 9 bases remained unmatched. The germline V gene has CDR1 SGHNT and CDR2 YYREEE (reference sequence). The CDR3 spans 16 residues. DNA for the CDR3: TGTGCCAGCAGCCGGGCGGGAGGGGAGGTTTCCTACGAGCAGTACTTC. As protein: CASSRAGGEVSYEQYF.

The rearrangement joins TRBV4-1 to TRBJ2-1; 12 bases agree with TRBD2. CDR1 is MGHRA and CDR2 is YSYEKL in the germline V gene. This CDR3 spans 17 amino acids. J gave up 2 bases and V 3 bases, and 5 bases lay outside the gene matches. CDR3 nucleotides: TGCGCCAGCAGCCAGGCCGGACTAGCGGGGACCTACAATGAGCAGTTCTTC. This sequence encodes CASSQAGLAGTYNEQFF.

The chain recombines TRBV4-1 with TRBJ2-4; D is perhaps TRBD2 (5 bases). This CDR3 is 16 amino acids long. Germline V gives CDR1 MGHRA, CDR2 YSYEKL. V lost 0 bases and J lost 2, with 11 bases in between. CDR3 loop: CASSQETRGTKNIQYF. CDR3 nucleotide sequence: TGCGCCAGCAGCCAAGAAACCCGGGGAACCAAAAACATTCAGTACTTC.